The 24 T cell receptor beta chains below were found in one sample sequenced in a study of T cells in Graves' hyperthyroidism and ophthalmopathy. What was amplified from RNA transcripts were TCR beta CDR3 regions. HTBI primers were employed in a first-round RT-PCR of the TCR CDR3. TCRdb recomputed calls from the multiplex PCR reads with MiXCR, one row per CDR3 protein. The sample holds approximately 200,000 distinct CDR3 sequences, roughly 18% seen once. Sample: blood. The receptors here all came from a middle-aged man with Graves' hyperthyroidism.

This clonotype was recorded at least ten times. This rearrangement joins TRBV2 to TRBJ1-2, with TRBD1 matching 9 bases. The CDR3 has 14 residues. With 7 bases clipped from V and 4 bases from J, the junction kept 7 bases outside the gene matches. CDR1 SNHLY and CDR2 FYNNEI come from the germline V gene. CDR3 residues: CASIGTGLLYGYTF. The CDR3 DNA is TGTGCCAGCATCGGGACAGGGTTACTCTATGGCTACACCTTC.

There are many counts of this clonotype. In nucleotides, the CDR3 is TGTGCCAGCTCACCGGGACCCCCTGGGACCACTGAAGCTTTCTTT. Its translation is CASSPGPPGTTEAFF. The chain is built from TRBV18 and TRBJ1-1; tentatively, D is TRBD1 (5 bases). CDR3 size: 15 residues. In germline, CDR1 is KGHSH, CDR2 LQKENI. The ends were cut back, 3 bases at V and 4 bases at J, with 15 bases in the middle.

The chain couples TRBV11-2 to TRBJ2-7, with D possibly being TRBD2 (5 bases). The CDR3 totals 15 residues. Trimming stripped 1 base from V and 2 bases from J, with 12 bases between. In germline, CDR1 is SGHAT, CDR2 FQNNGV. The CDR3 DNA reads TGTGCCAGCAGCTTAGTTGGAGGAGCGGCCTACGAGCAGTACTTC. Residues: CASSLVGGAAYEQYF.

Points on this clonotype: At one of its ends the junction is not consistent with the germline gene, which may arise from a read error. J is TRBJ2-2 and V is TRBV5-1, with TRBD2 matching 11 bases. There are 15 residues in the CDR3. Germline assignment: CDR1 SGHRS and CDR2 YFSETQ. CDR3 coding DNA: TGTGCCAGCAGCACCCTAGCGGGAGGCGTCGGGGAGCTGTTTTTT. Translating it yields CASSTLAGGVGELFF. Combining the CDR3 with reference TRBV5-1 and TRBJ2-2 gives the whole variable domain KAGVTQTPRYLIKTRGQQVTLSCSPISGHRSVSWYQQTPGQGLQFLFEYFSETQRNKGNFPGRFSGRQFSNSRSEMNVSTLELGDSALYLCASSTLAGGVGELFFGEGSRLTVL.

This clonotype has a handful of counts. A clone one base away is much larger, so this may be a read error. The chain couples TRBV18 to TRBJ1-1; D is ambiguous. This CDR3 comprises 13 residues. In germline, CDR1 is KGHSH, CDR2 LQKENI. CDR3 DNA sequence: TGTGCCGGCTCCGTCGATATGAACACTGAAGCTTTCTTT. Its protein product is CAGSVDMNTEAFF.

This clonotype was seen repeatedly, ten times or more. The rearrangement uses TRBV12-3 or TRBV12-4 and TRBJ2-1, with D possibly being TRBD1 or TRBD2 (5 bases each). V was shortened by 4 bases and J by 12 bases, with 13 bases between the two germline ends. The CDR3 is 12 residues long. CDR3 in DNA: TGTGCCAGCAGTTCAACCGGGACCACGCAGTTCTTC. This codes for CASSSTGTTQFF.

For this clonotype: This sequence may be a read error, since a much larger clone differs from it by one base. CDR3 in DNA: TGTGCCAGCAGTTTAATCGGGGGCGCGAGCACCGGGGAGCTGTCTTTT. It translates to CASSLIGGASTGELSF. This chain links TRBV28 with TRBJ2-2, with D perhaps TRBD1 or TRBD2 (6 bases each). The CDR3 has 16 residues. Germline values: CDR1 MDHEN, CDR2 SYDVKM.

This chain connects TRBV29-1 to TRBJ2-6, with TRBD2 as a possible D gene (5 bases). V lost 2 bases and J 0 bases, leaving 8 bases between the germline ends. In germline, CDR1 is SQVTM, CDR2 ANQGSEA. The CDR3 consists of 15 residues. In DNA form, the CDR3 reads TGCAGCGTTGAAAGCGGCAGCTCTGGGGCCAACGTCCTGACTTTC. Protein sequence: CSVESGSSGANVLTF.

There are many counts of this clonotype. This chain uses TRBV27 with TRBJ1-5; no clear D. Trimming removed 6 bases from V and 4 bases from J, with 25 bases in between. The germline gives CDR1 MNHEY, CDR2 SMNVEV (reference sequence). CDR3 length: 18 amino acids. This CDR3 reads CASRPLTYTGQANQPQHF. In DNA form, the CDR3 reads TGTGCCAGCAGACCCCTCACCTACACCGGGCAGGCTAATCAGCCCCAGCATTTT.

This clonotype was counted many times. The V gene is TRBV6-2 or TRBV6-3, the J gene TRBJ2-2, with D possibly TRBD1 on 5 matching bases. V lost 8 bases, J lost 6 bases, and 10 bases lay in between. The CDR3 extends over 12 amino acids. Germline CDR1 and CDR2: MNHEY and SVGEGT. CDR3 DNA sequence: TGTGCCAGCGGTCAGGGTCCCGGGGAGCTGTTTTTT. It codes for CASGQGPGELFF.

CDR3 loop: CSARGADSRAPLETQYF. CDR3 coding DNA: TGCAGTGCTAGAGGGGCCGACTCGCGGGCCCCTCTTGAGACCCAGTACTTC. This sequence joins TRBV20-1 and TRBJ2-5; a possible D gene is TRBD2 (5 bases). The CDR3 is made up of 17 amino acids. Trimming removed 1 base at V and 5 bases at J, with 23 bases between. Germline V lookup: CDR1 DFQATT, CDR2 SNEGSKA (reference sequence).

This clonotype came up a few times. The chain combines TRBV13 with TRBJ2-3; 7 bases match TRBD2. Germline V gene data show CDR1 as PRHDT and CDR2 as FYEKMQ (reference sequence). J gave up 2 bases and V 9 bases, and 14 bases lay outside the gene matches. The CDR3 is made up of 16 amino acids. The DNA of the CDR3 is TGTGCCAGTATCTCTAGCGGAAAGGCCGTCACAGATACGCAGTATTTT. Residues: CASISSGKAVTDTQYF.

J is TRBJ1-6 and V is TRBV5-1; D gene ambiguous. Germline CDR1 SGHRS, CDR2 YFSETQ. This CDR3 is 13 amino acids long. V was clipped by 0 bases and J by 8 bases, with 6 bases between them. The CDR3: CASSLAEDSPLHF. The DNA of the CDR3 is TGCGCCAGCAGCTTGGCCGAGGATTCACCCCTCCACTTT.

This clonotype was seen a handful of times. This chain connects TRBV5-6 to TRBJ2-5, with 9 bases that match TRBD1. The CDR3 loop spans 16 amino acids. In germline, CDR1 is SGHDT, CDR2 YYEEEE. V was clipped by 2 bases and J by 4 bases; unmatched bases: 9. The DNA of the CDR3 is TGTGCCAGCAGCTTTACCACGGGACAGGGAGGAGAGACCCAGTACTTC. Translating it yields CASSFTTGQGGETQYF.

This clonotype was seen repeatedly, ten times or more. This sequence joins TRBV11-2 and TRBJ2-7; D is perhaps TRBD2 (5 bases). The CDR3 is made up of 14 amino acids. The germline V gene has CDR1 SGHAT and CDR2 FQNNGV. V was pared by 1 base and J by 6 bases, with 13 bases between. In nucleotides, the CDR3 is TGTGCCAGCAGCTTAGGAGGGCCCCTGGGCGAGCAGTACTTC. It codes for CASSLGGPLGEQYF. The variable domain in full, completed from reference TRBV11-2 and TRBJ2-7, reads EAGVAQSPRYKIIEKRQSVAFWCNPISGHATLYWYQQILGQGPKLLIQFQNNGVVDDSQLPKDRFSAERLKGVDSTLKIQPAKLEDSAVYLCASSLGGPLGEQYFGPGTRLTVT.

This clonotype has a count of ten or more. V and J are TRBV20-1 and TRBJ2-1; D is uncertain. The CDR3 consists of 12 residues. Trimming removed 5 bases at V and 10 bases at J, with 15 bases between. CDR1 and CDR2 (germline): DFQATT, SNEGSKA (reference sequence). CDR3 loop: CSAYDGKREQFF. CDR3 bases: TGCAGTGCTTACGATGGCAAACGGGAGCAGTTCTTC.

This clonotype occurred many times. The rearrangement joins TRBV7-3 to TRBJ2-2; D is ambiguous. Looked up from germline, CDR1 is SGHTA and CDR2 is FQGTGA. V was shortened by 3 bases and J by 6 bases, with 8 bases between the two germline ends. The CDR3 extends over 13 amino acids. The CDR3 reads CASSFGVSGELFF. The CDR3 DNA follows: TGTGCCAGCAGCTTTGGGGTGTCCGGGGAGCTGTTTTTT.

This clonotype occurred many times. The chain carries TRBV2 and TRBJ2-2, with 10 bases that match TRBD1. V shed 5 bases, J shed 6 bases, and the junction held 3 bases outside the gene matches. Germline CDR1 reads SNHLY; CDR2 reads FYNNEI. The CDR3 has 14 residues. The DNA of the CDR3 is TGTGCCAGCAGTAGGGACAGGGGTGCCGGGGAGCTGTTTTTT. Protein sequence: CASSRDRGAGELFF. The full variable domain, rest sourced from reference TRBV2 and TRBJ2-2, is EPEVTQTPSHQVTQMGQEVILRCVPISNHLYFYWYRQILGQKVEFLVSFYNNEISEKSEIFDDQFSVERPDGSNFTLKIRSTKLEDSAMYFCASSRDRGAGELFFGEGSRLTVL.

This chain uses TRBV7-2 with TRBJ2-3; 7 bases are shared with TRBD1. Germline V CDR1 and CDR2: SGHTA, FQGNSA. This CDR3 spans 14 amino acids. The J segment lost 4 bases and the V segment lost 5 bases, leaving 6 bases of the junction unmatched. In nucleotides, the CDR3 is TGTGCCAGCAGCATAAGACAGGGATCAGATACGCAGTATTTT. Encoded protein: CASSIRQGSDTQYF.

This clonotype was seen ten or more times. This chain links TRBV28 with TRBJ2-7; tentative D call: TRBD1 (5 bases). This CDR3 has 14 residues. Trimming cost V 7 bases and J 0 bases, with 13 bases left between them. From germline, CDR1 is MDHEN and CDR2 SYDVKM. CDR3 bases: TGTGCCAGCACCCCCCAGGGAAGCTCCTACGAGCAGTACTTC. It translates to CASTPQGSSYEQYF.

This clonotype has at least ten counts. The CDR3 bases are TGCAGTGCTAGAGGGGGCAACCGGATAGTAACAAGCACAGATACGCAGTATTTT. Its protein is CSARGGNRIVTSTDTQYF. The chain couples TRBV20-1 to TRBJ2-3; the D gene is possibly TRBD1 (5 bases). The CDR3 is made up of 18 amino acids. CDR1 and CDR2 from the germline V gene are DFQATT and SNEGSKA (reference sequence). V was trimmed by 1 base and J by 0 bases, leaving 20 bases between them.

This clonotype was recorded at least ten times. J is TRBJ2-5 and V is TRBV5-1, with D perhaps TRBD1 (6 bases). This CDR3 comprises 15 residues. Germline lookup yields CDR1 SGHRS and CDR2 YFSETQ. V lost 6 bases and J lost 2, with 17 bases in between. This CDR3 reads CASTPGQTFQETQYF. CDR3 DNA: TGCGCCAGCACCCCGGGACAAACCTTTCAAGAGACCCAGTACTTC. Combining the CDR3 with reference TRBV5-1 and TRBJ2-5 gives the whole variable domain KAGVTQTPRYLIKTRGQQVTLSCSPISGHRSVSWYQQTPGQGLQFLFEYFSETQRNKGNFPGRFSGRQFSNSRSEMNVSTLELGDSALYLCASTPGQTFQETQYFGPGTRLLVL.

This clonotype was found many times. J is TRBJ1-5 and V is TRBV7-2, with 7 positions matching TRBD1. V was clipped by 3 bases and J by 5 bases; unmatched bases: 4. The CDR3 covers 14 residues. Per the germline V gene, CDR1 is SGHTA and CDR2 is FQGNSA. The CDR3 spells CASSLTGTYQPQHF. CDR3 DNA: TGTGCCAGCAGCTTGACAGGGACCTATCAGCCCCAGCATTTT.

This clonotype came up a few times. The rearrangement joins TRBV29-1 to TRBJ1-1; D gene uncertain. CDR3 length: 13 amino acids. Germline V gives CDR1 SQVTM, CDR2 ANQGSEA. V lost 4 bases and J 3 bases, leaving 12 bases between the germline ends. CDR3 sequence: CSVASAKDTEAFF. Written as DNA, the CDR3 is TGCAGCGTTGCGTCAGCTAAGGACACTGAAGCTTTCTTT.